In its sample, the clone carrying this T cell receptor beta chain was seen a few times. The antigen is not known. These data originate in a study of T cell repertoires in cytomegalovirus infection. TCRdb recomputed calls from the reads with MiXCR, one row per CDR3 protein. The sample yields 450,000 to 650,000 distinct CDR3 sequences, under 45% seen once. The germline V and J ends were trimmed by 1 base and 7 bases, with 8 bases remaining between them. Germline CDR1 LGHNA, CDR2 YSLEER. This CDR3 spans 14 amino acids. Sequenced material: cultured PBMCs, taken from culture after CMV antigen stimulation. The clonotype originates from a human donor in good health (CMV status not recorded). Some clones in this sample may be carry-over from other donors' samples. The V and J genes are TRBV4-3 and TRBJ1-6, with D perhaps TRBD1 (5 bases). The CDR3 nucleotides read TGCGCCAGCAGCCAAGCGCCAGGGAATTCACCCCTCCACTTT. Translated: CASSQAPGNSPLHF.